The 23 T cell receptor beta chains presented below share a single source sample, sequenced in a study of T cell repertoires in cytomegalovirus infection. TCRdb re-called the reads with MiXCR, one entry per CDR3 protein. In the table there are around 530,000 distinct CDR3 sequences, about 25% of which are singletons. The sample taken for sequencing was PBMCs. These TCRs come from a human donor in good health (CMV status not recorded). Some clones in this sample may be carry-over from other donors' samples.

The chain couples TRBV15 to TRBJ1-4, with no clear D. The CDR3 is 14 amino acids. Trimming removed 2 bases from V and 5 bases from J, with 9 bases in between. From germline, CDR1 is LNHNV and CDR2 YYDKDF (reference sequence). The CDR3 loop reads CATSRPGLNEKLFF. The CDR3 coding sequence is TGTGCCACCAGCAGACCCGGGCTCAATGAAAAACTGTTTTTT.

The chain carries TRBV20-1 and TRBJ2-1, with TRBD2 matching 9 bases. CDR1 and CDR2 from the germline V gene are DFQATT and SNEGSKA (reference sequence). V was clipped by 0 bases and J by 9 bases; unmatched bases: 15. This CDR3 contains 17 residues. The CDR3 DNA reads TGCAGTGCTAGAGATTTTTTCGGCGGGAGGGCCTTAGGTGAGCAGTTCTTC. It specifies CSARDFFGGRALGEQFF.

For the CDR3, the DNA is TGCAGCACCCAGATCCAGGGAGGCTTCAACTATGGCTACACCTTC. Its translation is CSTQIQGGFNYGYTF. The chain links TRBV29-1 to TRBJ1-2; TRBD1 might be the D (5 bases). The length of the CDR3 is 15 residues. Trimming shortened V by 8 bases and J by 2 bases, and 21 bases separated the two germline ends. From germline, CDR1 is SQVTM and CDR2 ANQGSEA.

Only a few counts were recorded for this clonotype. The rearrangement links TRBV7-2 to TRBJ2-3; 7 positions match TRBD2. Per germline, CDR1 SGHTA and CDR2 FQGNSA. V trimming: 5 bases; J trimming: 4 bases; junction bases outside the gene matches: 6. The CDR3 sequence is 14 residues long. CDR3 protein: CASSDVGGADTQYF. CDR3 nucleotides: TGTGCCAGCAGCGATGTGGGGGGGGCAGATACGCAGTATTTT.

The genes are TRBV12-3 or TRBV12-4 and TRBJ2-5, with 8 nucleotides matching TRBD1. This CDR3 is 16 amino acids long. V gave up 0 bases and J gave up 7 bases; unmatched junction bases: 10. CDR3 DNA: TGTGCCAGCAGTTTAGCGCGAGCAGGGGGCATGGTGACCCAGTACTTC. Residues: CASSLARAGGMVTQYF.

The V and J genes are TRBV27 and TRBJ2-7; a possible D gene is TRBD2 (5 bases). Germline V gene sequence: CDR1 MNHEY, CDR2 SMNVEV (reference sequence). CDR3 length equals 15 residues. V dropped 3 bases and J dropped 3 bases, with 15 bases sitting between them. This CDR3 is CASSLGGLRRYEQYF. CDR3 DNA: TGTGCCAGCAGTTTGGGCGGACTTAGACGCTACGAGCAGTACTTC.

The table lists this clonotype with a few counts. This chain uses TRBV6-1 with TRBJ1-1; D unresolved. Trimming removed 2 bases at V and 7 bases at J, with 14 bases between. This CDR3 is built from 14 residues. Per germline, CDR1 MNHNS and CDR2 SASEGT. The DNA for the CDR3 is TGTGCCAGCAGTGAATCCCGGGGTTGGAGTGAAGCTTTCTTT. Protein sequence: CASSESRGWSEAFF.

The table lists this clonotype with a few counts. V gene TRBV7-9 combines with J gene TRBJ2-7; 7 bases line up with TRBD2. Trimming removed 10 bases from V and 0 bases from J; junction bases left unmatched: 15. The CDR3 has 16 amino acids. From germline, CDR1 is SEHNR and CDR2 FQNEAQ (reference sequence). The CDR3 DNA reads as TGTGCCATTCATGGGGGGACTACATTCCCCTCCTACGAGCAGTACTTC. It encodes CAIHGGTTFPSYEQYF.

This clonotype was counted at least ten times. The V call is TRBV12-3 or TRBV12-4, the J call TRBJ1-1; TRBD1 is a possible D gene (6 bases). With 6 bases removed from V and 1 base from J, the gap between germline ends came to 12 bases. CDR3 length: 14 amino acids. The chain's CDR3 is CASSTGQSNTEAFF. CDR3 bases: TGTGCCAGCAGCACAGGACAGTCGAACACTGAAGCTTTCTTT.

The chain joins TRBV7-8 to TRBJ2-1; D remains ambiguous. From germline, CDR1 is SGHVS and CDR2 FQNEAQ. This CDR3 comprises 13 residues. Between the trimmed V and J ends, which lost 5 bases and 3 bases, there was a span of 8 bases. As DNA, the CDR3 is TGTGCCAGCAGCCTACAGAGCTACAATGAGCAGTTCTTC. Translation: CASSLQSYNEQFF.

On this clonotype itself: Because the CDR3 is missing its conserved closing phenylalanine or tryptophan, this is likely a read error. This sequence joins TRBV19 and TRBJ1-1, with no clear D. Germline V gene sequence: CDR1 LNHDA, CDR2 SQIVND (reference sequence). Deletions cut 3 bases from V and 3 bases from J, with 14 bases between. The CDR3 runs 15 residues. The CDR3 is CASSISPQQYTEAFL. The CDR3 DNA reads as TGTGCCAGTAGTATCTCCCCGCAGCAGTACACTGAAGCTTTCTTG.

This clonotype was seen only a few times. J is TRBJ1-1 and V is TRBV12-3 or TRBV12-4; TRBD1 matches at 8 bases. J was trimmed by 1 base and V by 7 bases; bases with no gene match: 8. CDR3 size: 15 residues. The CDR3 reads CASTTRQGRNTEAFF. CDR3 sequence (DNA): TGTGCCAGCACCACCCGACAGGGGCGGAACACTGAAGCTTTCTTT.

This rearrangement joins TRBV29-1 to TRBJ2-1, with 12 bases identical to TRBD2. The CDR3 has 14 amino acids. V was pared by 7 bases and J by 4 bases, with 5 bases of the junction left unmatched. CDR1 and CDR2 from the germline V gene are SQVTM and ANQGSEA. CDR3 coding DNA: TGCAGCGCCCGGACTAGCGGGGATTACAATGAGCAGTTCTTC. Protein: CSARTSGDYNEQFF.

This clonotype came up a few times. In nucleotides, the CDR3 is TGTGCCAGCAGCCTAAGTCTAGCAAGTGAGCAGTACGTC. It yields the protein CASSLSLASEQYV. The chain couples TRBV11-2 to TRBJ2-7; the D gene is possibly TRBD2 (5 bases). Germline V gene sequence: CDR1 SGHAT, CDR2 FQNNGV. This CDR3 is built from 13 residues. Trimming took 5 bases from V and 7 from J, leaving 15 bases between them.

The chain couples TRBV6-2 or TRBV6-3 to TRBJ1-5, with 8 bases matching TRBD1. Germline V gene lookup returns CDR1 MNHEY and CDR2 SVGEGT. There are 14 residues in the CDR3. J gave up 6 bases and V 6 bases, and 7 bases lay outside the gene matches. CDR3 nucleotides: TGTGCCAGCAGACCCCGGGACAGGCTTCAGCCCCAGCATTTT. It is translated as CASRPRDRLQPQHF.

V gene TRBV7-9 combines with J gene TRBJ1-6; no clear D. CDR1 is SEHNR and CDR2 is FQNEAQ in the germline V gene (reference sequence). Trimming left V 4 bases short and J 7 bases short, with 8 bases between. The CDR3 loop spans 13 amino acids. CDR3 amino acids: CASSSLENSPLHF. The CDR3, as DNA: TGTGCCAGCAGCTCTCTAGAGAATTCACCCCTCCACTTT.

This clonotype was counted a few times. The V gene is TRBV7-9, the J gene TRBJ2-1; D remains ambiguous. CDR3 size: 15 residues. Looked up from germline, CDR1 is SEHNR and CDR2 is FQNEAQ (reference sequence). V was cut by 5 bases and J by 1 base, with 12 bases left in between. The CDR3 DNA reads as TGTGCCAGCAGCCCCCAGAGAAGTTCCTACAATGAGCAGTTCTTC. Protein product: CASSPQRSSYNEQFF.

The chain links TRBV5-1 to TRBJ2-3; D not certain. Germline V gene sequence: CDR1 SGHRS, CDR2 YFSETQ. The germline V and J ends were trimmed by 3 bases and 5 bases, with 7 bases remaining between them. The length of the CDR3 is 12 residues. In DNA form, the CDR3 reads TGCGCCAGCAGCTCTGGGGAAGATACGCAGTATTTT. It encodes CASSSGEDTQYF.

This clonotype was picked up a small number of times. The chain uses TRBV7-2 and TRBJ1-6; 8 nucleotides agree with TRBD1. This CDR3 has 16 amino acids. V trimming: 1 base; J trimming: 10 bases; junction bases outside the gene matches: 9. Germline CDR1 is SGHTA and CDR2 is FQGNSA. In DNA, the CDR3 is TGTGCCAGCAGCTTAGGGACAGGGCCCTTTCGATCACCCCTCCACTTT. This encodes CASSLGTGPFRSPLHF.

This clonotype was seen at least ten times. The chain uses TRBV29-1 and TRBJ1-1; D unresolved. This CDR3 contains 12 residues. Germline-derived CDR1 and CDR2 are SQVTM and ANQGSEA. The DNA of the CDR3 is TGCACCCCTGGGATAGGAAACACTGAAGCTTTCTTT. Amino acids: CTPGIGNTEAFF. Filled out from reference TRBV29-1 and TRBJ1-1, the complete variable domain reads SAVISQKPSRDICQRGTSLTIQCQVDSQVTMMFWYRQQPGQSLTLIATANQGSEATYESGFVIDKFPISRPNLTFSTLTVSNMSPEDSSIYLCTPGIGNTEAFFGQGTRLTVV.

The chain links TRBV19 to TRBJ1-1; 7 bases map to TRBD1. The CDR3 spans 14 residues. The germline CDR1 and CDR2 sequences are LNHDA and SQIVND (reference sequence). The junction had 8 bases not matched to a gene; V was cut back by 3 bases and J by 7 bases. The CDR3 here is CASSIEGGRHEAFF. In DNA, the CDR3 is TGTGCCAGTAGTATTGAAGGGGGCAGGCATGAAGCTTTCTTT. The full variable domain, its missing parts supplied by reference TRBV19 and TRBJ1-1, is DGGITQSPKYLFRKEGQNVTLSCEQNLNHDAMYWYRQDPGQGLRLIYYSQIVNDFQKGDIAEGYSVSREKKESFPLTVTSAQKNPTAFYLCASSIEGGRHEAFFGQGTRLTVV.

Only a few counts were recorded for this clonotype. The chain carries TRBV7-9 and TRBJ1-2, with no clear D. The V gene's germline CDR1 is SEHNR and CDR2 FQNEAQ (reference sequence). The CDR3 sequence is 15 residues long. V was trimmed by 5 bases and J by 1 base, leaving 14 bases between them. CDR3 amino acids: CASSPRLGNNYGYTF. In DNA form, the CDR3 reads TGTGCCAGCAGCCCAAGGTTGGGGAATAACTATGGCTACACCTTC.

This clonotype occurred many times. The V gene is TRBV7-9, the J gene TRBJ2-3; 10 bases agree with TRBD2. CDR3 length: 16 amino acids. Germline trimming cut 5 bases from V and 4 bases from J; bases unmatched to any gene: 9. The germline gives CDR1 SEHNR, CDR2 FQNEAQ (reference sequence). The CDR3 DNA is TGTGCCAGCAGCCCTCGGGCTAGCGGGAGTCCAGATACGCAGTATTTT. It translates to CASSPRASGSPDTQYF.